This T cell receptor (beta chain) was captured by sequencing in a study of T cell repertoires in cytomegalovirus infection. The wider study: Newly reported HLA-C-restricted and thoroughly characterized HLA-B-restricted CMV epitopes were employed. Shared public TCR beta signatures pointed to both CMV infection and a matching HLA type. Study results and caveats: Adding up the frequency of public TCR beta families identified people who carried CMV plus the relevant HLA. What dominated the ex vivo response were HLA-C-restricted CMV-specific TCR beta clonotypes.

Turning to this clonotype: Its matching antigen is unknown.

The ends were cut back, 6 bases at V and 0 bases at J, with 12 bases in the middle. The CDR3 consists of 14 residues. The germline V gene has CDR1 MNHEY and CDR2 SMNVEV (reference sequence). Each CDR3 protein is one row after TCRdb ran MiXCR on the reads. The sample carries about 470,000 distinct CDR3 sequences, approximately 40% recorded once. The receptor was isolated from a human donor in good health (CMV status not recorded). Some clones in this sample may be carry-over from other donors' samples. This chain links TRBV27 with TRBJ2-7, with a possible D match to TRBD1 (5 bases). The sample was cultured PBMCs, taken from culture after CMV antigen stimulation. The CDR3 DNA reads as TGTGCCAGCAGGCCAGACAGACTCTCCTACGAGCAGTACTTC. Its protein is CASRPDRLSYEQYF.